These 13 T cell receptor beta chains came from one sample sequenced in a study of T cells in Graves' hyperthyroidism and ophthalmopathy. What was amplified from RNA transcripts were TCR beta CDR3 regions. First-round RT-PCR of the TCR CDR3 relied on the HTBI primer set. MiXCR, applied by TCRdb to the multiplex PCR reads, yields one record per CDR3 protein. The table shows about 640,000 distinct CDR3 sequences, with under 25% occurring only once. The material sequenced was blood. The receptors were sampled from a man aged 25 to 40 with Graves' ophthalmopathy.

Ten or more counts support this clonotype. In DNA, the CDR3 is TGTGCCAGTAACGGGGGGCCACGCACTGAAGCTTTCTTT. The encoded protein is CASNGGPRTEAFF. This rearrangement joins TRBV2 to TRBJ1-1, with D possibly matching TRBD1 (6 bases). This CDR3 has 13 residues. V lost 9 bases, J lost 4 bases, and 15 bases lay in between. Germline loops: CDR1 SNHLY, CDR2 FYNNEI.

The chain uses TRBV5-4 and TRBJ2-3; 7 bases are shared with TRBD2. This CDR3 is 16 amino acids long. From germline, CDR1 is SGHNT and CDR2 YYREEE (reference sequence). V lost 0 bases and J lost 5; bases outside the gene matches: 9. For the CDR3, the DNA is TGTGCCAGCAGCTTGGACCAGCGGGATTGGAGAGATACGCAGTATTTT. Its protein is CASSLDQRDWRDTQYF.

This clonotype was recorded a few times. The chain combines TRBV4-1 with TRBJ2-7; 10 positions agree with TRBD1. The CDR3 has 15 amino acids. The junction had 3 bases not matched to a gene; V was cut back by 0 bases and J by 4 bases. The germline CDR1 and CDR2 sequences are MGHRA and YSYEKL. CDR3 sequence reads: CASSQDRDRGYEQYF. The CDR3 region has the DNA TGCGCCAGCAGCCAAGATCGGGACAGGGGTTACGAGCAGTACTTC.

The chain combines TRBV20-1 with TRBJ1-4, with TRBD1 matching 8 bases. Trimming cost V 6 bases and J 8 bases; bases outside gene matches: 8. The CDR3 runs to 13 residues. Germline V gene data show CDR1 as DFQATT and CDR2 as SNEGSKA (reference sequence). The CDR3 here is CSAGGQVGEKLFF. The CDR3 coding sequence is TGCAGTGCGGGGGGACAGGTGGGGGAAAAACTGTTTTTT.

This clonotype was observed at least ten times. CDR3 in amino acids: CASSPSLQETQYF. CDR3 in DNA: TGTGCCAGCAGCCCAAGCCTACAAGAGACCCAGTACTTC. J is TRBJ2-5 and V is TRBV7-2; the D is unclear. The V and J ends lost 5 bases and 2 bases respectively, with 9 bases between them. The CDR3 totals 13 residues. Germline V lookup: CDR1 SGHTA, CDR2 FQGNSA.

In its sample, this clonotype was seen many times. The CDR3 coding sequence is TGTGCCTGGCGAGGGGTCCACGAGCAGTACTTC. It translates to CAWRGVHEQYF. V usage is TRBV30 and J usage is TRBJ2-7; tentatively, D is TRBD1 or TRBD2 (5 bases each). The CDR3 runs 11 residues. Germline V gene sequence: CDR1 GTSNPN, CDR2 SVGIG (reference sequence). V gave up 5 bases and J gave up 5 bases, with 10 bases separating them.

The sample holds many counts of this clonotype. V usage is TRBV5-1 and J usage is TRBJ2-1, with 8 positions matching TRBD2. Looked up from germline, CDR1 is SGHRS and CDR2 is YFSETQ. The CDR3 is made up of 15 amino acids. V lost 5 bases and J lost 7; bases outside the gene matches: 11. The CDR3, as DNA: TGCGCCAGCAGTCATGCTAGCGGGTGGGGGAATGAGCAGTTCTTC. It encodes CASSHASGWGNEQFF.

The V gene is TRBV20-1, the J gene TRBJ2-1, with D perhaps matching TRBD2 (5 bases). V was trimmed by 3 bases and J by 6 bases, leaving 6 bases between them. Germline loops: CDR1 DFQATT, CDR2 SNEGSKA (reference sequence). This CDR3 comprises 11 residues. Written as DNA, the CDR3 is TGCAGTGCTAGGGACTTCAATGAGCAGTTCTTC. It codes for CSARDFNEQFF.

J is TRBJ2-1 and V is TRBV12-3 or TRBV12-4; 9 bases line up with TRBD1. Trimming at V came to 7 bases and at J to 4 bases, leaving 5 bases not matched to a gene. This CDR3 is 14 amino acids long. The CDR3 DNA sequence: TGTGCCAGCAATTGGGACAGGGAATACAATGAGCAGTTCTTC. It codes for CASNWDREYNEQFF.

Of note for this clonotype: Just one base apart from a much larger clone, this may be a read error. The chain has TRBV5-1 and TRBJ2-1; D may be TRBD2 (6 bases). The CDR3 consists of 16 residues. V dropped 0 bases and J dropped 8 bases, with 18 bases sitting between them. Germline assignment: CDR1 SGHRS and CDR2 YFSETQ. In DNA, the CDR3 is TGCGCCAGCAGCTTGGCCGGGGACTCCTATCACGATGAGCAGTTCTTC. It yields the protein CASSLAGDSYHDEQFF.

The V gene is TRBV12-3 or TRBV12-4, the J gene TRBJ2-1; D is unclear. V was clipped by 3 bases and J by 10 bases, with 16 bases between them. The CDR3 has 14 amino acids. CDR3 protein: CASSFSGPWEEQFF. As DNA, the CDR3 is TGTGCCAGCAGTTTTTCGGGCCCCTGGGAAGAGCAGTTCTTC.

This clonotype was picked up many times. V is TRBV9 and J is TRBJ1-2; no clear D gene. The ends were cut back, 0 bases at V and 4 bases at J, with 7 bases in the middle. The V gene's germline CDR1 is SGDLS and CDR2 YYNGEE. The CDR3 has 13 amino acids. DNA for the CDR3: TGTGCCAGCAGCGTAGAAACCGGCTATGGCTACACCTTC. This translates into CASSVETGYGYTF.

The CDR3 loop reads CASSQIWGERDEQFF. In nucleotides, the CDR3 is TGCGCCAGCAGCCAGATCTGGGGGGAGCGGGATGAGCAGTTCTTC. V and J are TRBV4-1 and TRBJ2-1; the D gene is possibly TRBD2 (6 bases). Germline CDR1 and CDR2: MGHRA and YSYEKL. V lost 3 bases to trimming and J lost 8 bases, with 17 bases between them. The CDR3 runs to 15 residues.